In this sample, the clone carrying this T cell receptor (beta chain) turned up many times. What it binds is not known. This clone may be a read error of a much larger clone one base away. This sample is part of a study of blood T cells in healthy people across ages. Looked up from germline, CDR1 is SGHTA and CDR2 is FQGTGA. V was pared by 5 bases and J by 11 bases, with 19 bases of the junction left unmatched. CDR3 size: 16 residues. Study results and limitations: In older individuals, TCR beta diversity per million T cells was lower, falling roughly linearly with age.

About 9.6 milliliters of peripheral blood were drawn from each donor into EDTA-treated tubes. Per sample, extraction of total RNA gave at least 6 micrograms in every case. Primed by a sample-barcoded 5' primer and a J-beta primer mix, a second PCR proceeded for 7 to 11 cycles. Every cDNA was tagged by a template-switch adaptor with 12 random nucleotides. TCRdb recomputed calls from the 5' RACE reads with MiXCR, one row per CDR3 protein. The top ten hold around 16% of the sample, which has about 590,000 distinct CDR3 sequences, under 30% seen once. This receptor was obtained from a woman at least 80 years old in good health. Sequencing was performed on blood. V is TRBV7-3 and J is TRBJ2-5; 8 bases line up with TRBD1. The CDR3 loop reads CASSPIRDRKCNEQYF. In DNA form, the CDR3 reads TGTGCCAGCAGCCCAATACGGGACAGGAAATGCAATGAGCAGTACTTC.